This T cell receptor (beta chain) was retrieved from a study of Graves' ophthalmopathy and Graves' hyperthyroidism. Study information: Peripheral blood (taken before any treatment) was collected at initial diagnosis.

Researchers took RNA transcripts and amplified TCR beta CDR3 regions from them. HTBI primers primed a first-round RT-PCR, and a second-round multiplex PCR followed. TCRdb reprocessed the multiplex PCR reads with MiXCR, giving one entry per CDR3 protein. Counted here are 300,000 or so distinct CDR3 sequences, 17% occurring once; the ten biggest clones make up roughly an eighth. Ophthalmopathy donors showed moderate-to-severe activity, CAS ≥3, NOSPECS ≥4 and a duration under 3 months. Overall study results and limits: Between ophthalmopathy and stable hyperthyroidism, a 13-signature model drew a separation with around 86% sensitivity and less than 83% specificity.

This clonotype was seen ten or more times. Its antigen is still unknown. The sequenced sample was peripheral blood. This TCR was recovered from an adult man with Graves' ophthalmopathy.

For the CDR3, the DNA is TGTGCCAGCAGCGTAGTTCAGCAAAACACCGGGGAGCTGTTTTTT. Translated, it gives CASSVVQQNTGELFF. The gene calls are TRBV9 and TRBJ2-2; D is unresolved. Per germline, CDR1 SGDLS and CDR2 YYNGEE. With 0 bases removed from V and 2 bases from J, the gap between germline ends came to 8 bases. This CDR3 spans 15 amino acids.